This TCR beta chain was sequenced in a study of response to subunit inactivated influenza vaccine. There are many counts of this clonotype. What it binds is unknown. Using its own MiXCR run on the RT-PCR reads, TCRdb lists one record per CDR3 protein. Seen here are 530,000 or so distinct CDR3 sequences, approximately 12% observed once, and the top ten hold roughly 10%. In germline, CDR1 is ENHRY, CDR2 SYGVKD. The CDR3 consists of 17 residues. V lost 2 bases, J lost 0 bases, and 10 bases stayed unmatched. Study observations and caveats: Every seasonal influenza vaccination brings in few new T cells, the authors suggested.

The origin of this receptor is a man aged 45 to 65 who received an inactivated influenza vaccine. The J gene is TRBJ2-7, the V gene TRBV10-3; 7 bases fit TRBD1. The input for sequencing was PBMCs from blood, taken on the day of vaccination. The CDR3 DNA sequence: TGTGCCATCAGTGAGCGAGGGACAGCTGCCCCCTCCTACGAGCAGTACTTC. Translation: CAISERGTAAPSYEQYF.